The clone carrying this T cell receptor beta chain occurred a few times. Its antigen is still unknown. TCRalpha and TCRbeta libraries used 5'RACE with constant-segment primers and UMIs. MiXCR, run by TCRdb on the 5' RACE reads, gives a single entry per CDR3 protein. This sample carries about 560,000 distinct CDR3 sequences, 17% of them seen once, and the ten largest clones take around 8.1%. This entry is derived from a study of T-cell memory formation after mild COVID-19. Findings and caveats of the study: Whereas later expanders leaned CD4+, clones contracting day 15 to 85 showed a balanced CD4/CD8 makeup. The main location of contracting CD4+ clones was CM and EM, and that of contracting CD8+ clones was EMRA.

The clonotype comes from an adult woman who had mild COVID-19 (a few samples of this study predate the infection). Cell type and time point are not known. Sequencing used PBMCs or a T cell subset sorted from them (not recorded which).

The CDR3 DNA follows: TGCGCCAGCAGCTTCGAGACTAGCGGGAGAGGTGGCACAGATACGCAGTATTTT. It encodes CASSFETSGRGGTDTQYF. The J gene is TRBJ2-3, the V gene TRBV5-1, with 12 bases matching TRBD2. CDR1 SGHRS and CDR2 YFSETQ come from the germline V gene. The CDR3 consists of 18 residues. With 2 bases clipped from V and 1 base from J, the junction kept 8 bases outside the gene matches.